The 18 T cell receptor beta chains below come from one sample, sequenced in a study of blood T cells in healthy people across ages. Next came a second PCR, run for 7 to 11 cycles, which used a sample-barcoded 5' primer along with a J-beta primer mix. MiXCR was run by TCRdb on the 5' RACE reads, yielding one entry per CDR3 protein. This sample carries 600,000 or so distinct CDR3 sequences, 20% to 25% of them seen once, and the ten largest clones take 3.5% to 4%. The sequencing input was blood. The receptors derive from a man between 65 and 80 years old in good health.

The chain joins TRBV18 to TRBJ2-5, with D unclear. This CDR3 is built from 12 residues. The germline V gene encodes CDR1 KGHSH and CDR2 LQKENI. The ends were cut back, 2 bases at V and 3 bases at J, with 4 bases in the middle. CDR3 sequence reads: CASSPGKETQYF. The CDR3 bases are TGTGCCAGCTCACCAGGGAAAGAGACCCAGTACTTC.

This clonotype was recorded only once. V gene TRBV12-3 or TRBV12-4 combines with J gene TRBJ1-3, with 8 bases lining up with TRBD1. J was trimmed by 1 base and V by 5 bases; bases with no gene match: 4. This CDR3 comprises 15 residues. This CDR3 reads CASSITGGSGNTIYF. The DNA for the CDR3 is TGTGCCAGCAGTATAACAGGGGGTTCTGGAAACACCATATATTTT.

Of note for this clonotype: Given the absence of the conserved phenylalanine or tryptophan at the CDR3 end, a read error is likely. The CDR3 sequence is CAGSRNIGNMGYTL. CDR3 bases: TGTGCCGGCAGCCGTAATATAGGGAATATGGGCTACACCCTC. V and J are TRBV7-2 and TRBJ1-2; D is unresolved. This CDR3 region has 14 residues. Germline CDR1 and CDR2: SGHTA and FQGNSA.

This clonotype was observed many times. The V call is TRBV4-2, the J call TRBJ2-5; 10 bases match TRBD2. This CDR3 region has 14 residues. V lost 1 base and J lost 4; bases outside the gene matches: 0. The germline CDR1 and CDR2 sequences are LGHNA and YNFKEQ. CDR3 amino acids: CASSQGLAGETQYF. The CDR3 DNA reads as TGTGCCAGCAGCCAAGGACTAGCGGGAGAGACCCAGTACTTC.

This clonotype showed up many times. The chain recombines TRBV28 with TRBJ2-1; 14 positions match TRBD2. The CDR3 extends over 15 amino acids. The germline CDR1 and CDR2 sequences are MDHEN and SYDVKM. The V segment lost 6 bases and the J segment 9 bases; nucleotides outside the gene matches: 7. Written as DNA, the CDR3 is TGTGCCAGCAGCACGGGACTAGCGGGAGATGCTGAGCAGTTCTTC. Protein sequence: CASSTGLAGDAEQFF.

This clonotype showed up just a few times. The CDR3 nucleotides read TGTGCCAGCAGTGGGACTAGCGGGAGTAACAATGAGCAGTTCTTC. It yields the protein CASSGTSGSNNEQFF. The J gene is TRBJ2-1, the V gene TRBV6-1; 13 nucleotides line up with TRBD2. The length of the CDR3 is 15 residues. Germline V gene lookup returns CDR1 MNHNS and CDR2 SASEGT. Losses at the gene ends were 4 bases for V and 5 bases for J; bases not matched to a gene: 2.

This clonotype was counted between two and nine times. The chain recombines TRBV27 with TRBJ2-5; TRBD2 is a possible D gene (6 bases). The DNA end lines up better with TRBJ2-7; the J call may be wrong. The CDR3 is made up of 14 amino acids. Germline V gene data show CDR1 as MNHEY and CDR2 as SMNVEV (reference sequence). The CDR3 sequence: CASSFGWRVDEQYF. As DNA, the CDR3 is TGTGCCAGCAGTTTCGGGTGGAGGGTTGACGAGCAGTACTTC.

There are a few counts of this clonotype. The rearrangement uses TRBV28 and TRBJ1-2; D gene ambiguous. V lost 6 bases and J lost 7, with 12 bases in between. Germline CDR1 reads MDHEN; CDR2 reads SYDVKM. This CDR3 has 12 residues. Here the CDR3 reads CASSLGSFGYTF. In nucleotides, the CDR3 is TGTGCCAGCAGCTTGGGATCGTTTGGCTACACCTTC.

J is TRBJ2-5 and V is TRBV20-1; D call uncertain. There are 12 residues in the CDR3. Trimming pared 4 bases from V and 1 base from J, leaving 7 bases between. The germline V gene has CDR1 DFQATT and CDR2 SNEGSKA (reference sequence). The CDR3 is CSANWGQETQYF. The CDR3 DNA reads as TGCAGTGCTAATTGGGGCCAAGAGACCCAGTACTTC.

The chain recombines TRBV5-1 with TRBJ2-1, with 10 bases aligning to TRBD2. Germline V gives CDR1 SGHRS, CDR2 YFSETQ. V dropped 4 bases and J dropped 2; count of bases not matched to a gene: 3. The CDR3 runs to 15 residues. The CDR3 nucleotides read TGCGCCAGCAGCGAAGCGGGGGGGACCTACAATGAGCAGTTCTTC. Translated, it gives CASSEAGGTYNEQFF.

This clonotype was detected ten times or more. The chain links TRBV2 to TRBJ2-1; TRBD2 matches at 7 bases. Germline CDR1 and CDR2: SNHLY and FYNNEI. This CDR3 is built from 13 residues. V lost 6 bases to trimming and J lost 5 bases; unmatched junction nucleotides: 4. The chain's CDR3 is CASSSGLNNEQFF. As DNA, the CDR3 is TGTGCCAGCAGCTCGGGACTAAACAATGAGCAGTTCTTC.

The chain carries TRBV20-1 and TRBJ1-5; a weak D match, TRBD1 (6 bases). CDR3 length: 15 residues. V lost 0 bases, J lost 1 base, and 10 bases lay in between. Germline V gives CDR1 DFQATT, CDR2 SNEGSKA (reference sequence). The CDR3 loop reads CSARDRGRSNQPQHF. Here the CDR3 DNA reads TGCAGTGCTAGAGACAGGGGTAGGAGCAATCAGCCCCAGCATTTT.

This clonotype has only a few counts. This chain's CDR3 is CASSQEPAGGDEQFF. CDR3 DNA: TGTGCCAGCAGCCAAGAACCGGCGGGAGGGGATGAGCAGTTCTTC. The rearrangement joins TRBV4-2 to TRBJ2-7; 9 bases line up with TRBD2. The assigned J gene may be wrong: the sequence end matches TRBJ2-1 better. The length of the CDR3 is 15 residues. CDR1 LGHNA and CDR2 YNFKEQ come from the germline V gene.

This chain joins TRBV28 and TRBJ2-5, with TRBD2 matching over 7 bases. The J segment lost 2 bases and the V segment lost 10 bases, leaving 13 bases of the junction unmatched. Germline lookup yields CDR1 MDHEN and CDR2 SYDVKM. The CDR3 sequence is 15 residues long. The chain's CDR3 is CANGRGRPSQETQYF. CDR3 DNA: TGTGCCAACGGTCGCGGGAGACCTTCTCAAGAGACCCAGTACTTC.

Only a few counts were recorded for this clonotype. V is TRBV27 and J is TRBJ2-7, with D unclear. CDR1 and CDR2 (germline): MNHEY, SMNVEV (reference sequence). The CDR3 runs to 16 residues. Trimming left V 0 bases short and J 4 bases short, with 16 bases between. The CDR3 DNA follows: TGTGCCAGCAGTTTATCACTTCGGACCAGCCTGTACGAGCAGTACTTC. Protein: CASSLSLRTSLYEQYF.

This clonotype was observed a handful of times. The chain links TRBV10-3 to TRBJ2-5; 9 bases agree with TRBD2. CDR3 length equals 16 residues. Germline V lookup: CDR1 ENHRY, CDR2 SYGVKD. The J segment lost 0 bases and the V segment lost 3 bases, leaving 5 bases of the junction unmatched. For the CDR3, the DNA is TGTGCCATCAGTGACCACAGCGGGAGGTACCAAGAGACCCAGTACTTC. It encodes CAISDHSGRYQETQYF.

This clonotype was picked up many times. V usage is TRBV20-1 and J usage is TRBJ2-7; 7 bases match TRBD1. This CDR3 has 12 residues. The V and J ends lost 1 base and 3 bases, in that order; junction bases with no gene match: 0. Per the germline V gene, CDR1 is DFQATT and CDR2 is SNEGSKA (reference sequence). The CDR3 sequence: CSARGDSYEQYF. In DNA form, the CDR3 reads TGCAGTGCTAGAGGGGACAGCTACGAGCAGTACTTC.

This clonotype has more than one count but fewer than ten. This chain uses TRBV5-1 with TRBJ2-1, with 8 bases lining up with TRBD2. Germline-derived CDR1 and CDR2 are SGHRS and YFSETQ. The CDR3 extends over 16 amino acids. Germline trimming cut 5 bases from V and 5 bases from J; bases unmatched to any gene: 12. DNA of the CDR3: TGCGCCAGCAGTTTAACCGAGCGGGAGCCGAACAATGAGCAGTTCTTC. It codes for CASSLTEREPNNEQFF.